The 24 T cell receptor beta chains reported below all come from one sample, sequenced in a study of blood T cells in healthy people across ages. A second PCR of roughly 7 to 11 cycles used a sample-barcoded 5' primer and a J-beta primer mix. Using its own MiXCR run on the 5' RACE reads, TCRdb lists one record per CDR3 protein. The top ten clones hold 30% of a sample with hundreds of thousands of distinct CDR3 sequences, 40% to 45% of them seen once. The sequencing input was blood. The source of these receptors is a man older than 75 in good health.

This clonotype came up once. The V call is TRBV7-6, the J call TRBJ1-5, with TRBD1 as a possible D gene (5 bases). The germline V gene encodes CDR1 SGHVS and CDR2 FNYEAQ. This CDR3 is 13 amino acids long. Trimming left V 3 bases short and J 6 bases short, with 9 bases between. The CDR3 is CASSFGARQPQHF. The CDR3 region has the DNA TGTGCCAGCAGCTTCGGGGCCCGTCAGCCCCAGCATTTT.

This clonotype occurred once. The CDR3 here is CAWRRGRHPQETQYF. CDR3 nucleotide sequence: TGTGCCTGGAGACGGGGGAGGCACCCCCAAGAGACCCAGTACTTC. This chain links TRBV30 with TRBJ2-5; tentative D call: TRBD2 (6 bases). This CDR3 region has 15 residues. Trimming stripped 3 bases from V and 1 base from J, with 15 bases between. The V gene's germline CDR1 is GTSNPN and CDR2 SVGIG (reference sequence).

The rearrangement joins TRBV20-1 to TRBJ2-7; 16 bases map to TRBD2. Germline lookup yields CDR1 DFQATT and CDR2 SNEGSKA (reference sequence). The CDR3 is 14 amino acids. The ends lost 5 bases at V and 7 bases at J; junction bases unmatched: 5. The chain's CDR3 is CSAAGTSGRGEQYF. Here the CDR3 DNA reads TGCAGTGCTGCCGGGACTAGCGGGAGGGGTGAGCAGTACTTC.

This clonotype was counted between two and nine times. The chain combines TRBV20-1 with TRBJ2-1; 9 nucleotides agree with TRBD1. CDR3 length equals 15 residues. The J segment lost 6 bases and the V segment lost 6 bases, leaving 12 bases of the junction unmatched. CDR1 DFQATT and CDR2 SNEGSKA come from the germline V gene (reference sequence). CDR3 in DNA: TGCAGTGCCAAACCACCAGACAGGGGGATCAATGAGCAGTTCTTC. It translates to CSAKPPDRGINEQFF.

This chain uses TRBV11-3 with TRBJ2-1; D is perhaps TRBD1 (6 bases). V lost 5 bases and J 9 bases, leaving 11 bases between the germline ends. The CDR3 is 12 amino acids. The germline gives CDR1 SGHNT, CDR2 YENEEA. The CDR3 DNA is TGTGCCAGCAGCATTACAGGGAGTGAGCAGTTCTTC. This sequence encodes CASSITGSEQFF.

This chain connects TRBV28 to TRBJ1-2; TRBD1 matches 8 bases. This CDR3 comprises 14 residues. The V gene's germline CDR1 is MDHEN and CDR2 SYDVKM. J lost 8 bases, V lost 3 bases, and 8 bases had no gene match. The CDR3 DNA is TGTGCCAGCAGTTTGTGGCCGGACAGGGAAGGCTACACCTTC. Translating gives CASSLWPDREGYTF.

The chain joins TRBV2 to TRBJ1-2; TRBD1 matches 7 bases. This CDR3 is built from 13 residues. V shed 2 bases, J shed 6 bases, and the junction held 3 bases outside the gene matches. CDR1 is SNHLY, CDR2 FYNNEI, per germline. The CDR3 DNA reads as TGTGCCAGCAGTGAATCCGGACAGGATGGCTACACCTTC. Translation gives CASSESGQDGYTF.

This clonotype was observed a few times. In DNA, the CDR3 is TGTGCCAGCAGCAAACAGGGGTGGGAGACCCAGTACTTC. It encodes CASSKQGWETQYF. The chain employs TRBV7-2 and TRBJ2-5; 7 nucleotides align to TRBD1. The germline gives CDR1 SGHTA, CDR2 FQGNSA. The CDR3 sequence is 13 residues long. Trimming cost V 5 bases and J 5 bases; bases outside gene matches: 5.

The V gene is TRBV12-3 or TRBV12-4, the J gene TRBJ2-1, with a possible D match to TRBD2 (6 bases). The CDR3 length is 15 residues. The V gene lost 3 bases and the J gene lost 0 bases, with 9 bases spanning the gap. CDR3 loop: CASSLAGRSYNEQFF. The CDR3 DNA sequence: TGTGCCAGCAGTTTGGCGGGGCGCTCCTACAATGAGCAGTTCTTC.

The V and J genes are TRBV28 and TRBJ2-5, with 8 bases aligning to TRBD1. The J call may be in error: the DNA end matches TRBJ2-7 better. Germline CDR1 reads MDHEN; CDR2 reads SYDVKM. The CDR3 is 14 residues long. The CDR3 is CASRTDRGTHEQYF. In nucleotides, the CDR3 is TGTGCCAGCAGGACAGACAGGGGTACTCACGAGCAGTACTTC.

The chain employs TRBV6-5 and TRBJ1-1; 7 positions match TRBD1. The CDR3 loop spans 14 amino acids. J gave up 3 bases and V 5 bases, and 6 bases lay outside the gene matches. Per the germline V gene, CDR1 is MNHEY and CDR2 is SVGAGI. Here the CDR3 DNA reads TGTGCCAGCAGTCGCGGGACAGAGGACACTGAAGCTTTCTTT. Its translation: CASSRGTEDTEAFF.

For this clonotype: A much larger clone sits a single nucleotide away, making a read error possible. This chain uses TRBV30 with TRBJ2-5; the match to TRBD2 covers 7 bases. The trim removed 1 base at V and 11 bases at J, leaving 7 bases unmatched. Germline V gives CDR1 GTSNPN, CDR2 SVGIG (reference sequence). The CDR3 is 12 residues long. The CDR3 reads CAWSGLANEQYF. The CDR3 DNA reads as TGTGCCTGGAGTGGACTAGCTAATGAGCAGTACTTC.

A remark on this clonotype: It may be a read error: a sequence one base away is much more abundant. The chain couples TRBV6-6 to TRBJ1-2; D possibly corresponds to TRBD1 (5 bases). Trimming stripped 5 bases from V and 10 bases from J, with 17 bases between. Germline V gene sequence: CDR1 MNHNY, CDR2 SVGAGI (reference sequence). The CDR3 is 13 amino acids. For the CDR3, the DNA is TGTGCCAGCAGTCCGACTGCCAGGGACGACTACACCTTC. Translated: CASSPTARDDYTF.

The chain links TRBV7-6 to TRBJ2-7; the D gene is possibly TRBD2 (6 bases). The CDR3 is 14 amino acids. The germline CDR1 and CDR2 sequences are SGHVS and FNYEAQ. Between the trimmed V and J ends, which lost 0 bases and 1 base, there was a span of 7 bases. The CDR3 here is CASSLAEGSYEQYF. CDR3 sequence (DNA): TGTGCCAGCAGCTTAGCGGAGGGTTCCTACGAGCAGTACTTC.

The chain uses TRBV6-1 and TRBJ2-7; 7 positions match TRBD1. The CDR3 runs to 12 residues. Germline V gene data show CDR1 as MNHNS and CDR2 as SASEGT. V was clipped by 6 bases and J by 7 bases; unmatched bases: 6. The CDR3 nucleotides are TGTGCCAGCAGGGACAGGTTAGGGGAGCAGTACTTC. Amino acids: CASRDRLGEQYF.

The V call is TRBV6-1, the J call TRBJ2-3; D not resolved. This CDR3 is 15 amino acids long. Trimming pared 6 bases from V and 2 bases from J, leaving 15 bases between. Germline values: CDR1 MNHNS, CDR2 SASEGT. CDR3: CASRTSRASTDTQYF. CDR3 sequence (DNA): TGTGCCAGCAGAACCTCTCGGGCCTCCACAGATACGCAGTATTTT.

The V gene is TRBV28, the J gene TRBJ2-5; no definite D call. Germline CDR1 is MDHEN and CDR2 is SYDVKM. There are 11 residues in the CDR3. V lost 4 bases, J lost 11 bases, and 11 bases lay in between. The CDR3 region is CASSYAYGQYF. In DNA form, the CDR3 reads TGTGCCAGCAGTTATGCCTACGGGCAGTACTTC.

This clonotype was observed a few times. DNA of the CDR3: TGTGCCAGCAGCCTAGCGGAGGGGACCTACAATGAGCAGTTCTTC. Protein product: CASSLAEGTYNEQFF. The V call is TRBV3-1, the J call TRBJ2-1, with a possible D match to TRBD2 (6 bases). The CDR3 is 15 residues long. Germline V CDR1 and CDR2: LGHDT, YNNKEL (reference sequence). V was trimmed by 4 bases and J by 2 bases, leaving 12 bases between them.

This clonotype was seen a few times. The J gene is TRBJ2-5, the V gene TRBV27; D perhaps matches TRBD1 (7 bases). V was pared by 3 bases and J by 5 bases, with 10 bases between. Germline V CDR1 and CDR2: MNHEY, SMNVEV (reference sequence). This CDR3 spans 13 amino acids. CDR3 sequence (DNA): TGTGCCAGCAGTTTCAGGGGGAGGGAGACCCAGTACTTC. This encodes CASSFRGRETQYF.

This sequence joins TRBV12-3 or TRBV12-4 and TRBJ2-1; a possible D gene is TRBD1 (5 bases). The J call may be incorrect, as the DNA end agrees better with TRBJ2-7. CDR3 length: 15 amino acids. The CDR3 DNA is TGTGCCAGCAGTAGGTGGGGTCAGGGATCCCACGAGCAGTACTTC. Translating it yields CASSRWGQGSHEQYF.

The V gene is TRBV12-3 or TRBV12-4, the J gene TRBJ2-7; 11 bases match TRBD2. The CDR3 is 17 amino acids. After removal of 6 bases from V and 7 bases from J, the junction contained 17 bases not matched to a gene. CDR3 nucleotides: TGTGCCAGCAGCCCCTATAGCGGGGGGGTCTCCTACAATGAGCAGTACTTC. Amino acid sequence: CASSPYSGGVSYNEQYF.

Comments on this clonotype: A much larger clone differs from this one at a single base, so this may be a read error. The rearrangement joins TRBV20-1 to TRBJ1-2; a possible D gene is TRBD1 (6 bases). This CDR3 has 14 amino acids. CDR1 DFQATT and CDR2 SNEGSKA come from the germline V gene (reference sequence). V was shortened by 3 bases and J by 0 bases, with 11 bases between the two germline ends. This CDR3 reads CSASADSTNYGYTF. CDR3 DNA sequence: TGCAGTGCTAGCGCGGACAGTACTAACTATGGCTACACCTTC.

This chain joins TRBV20-1 and TRBJ2-1, with 14 bases matching TRBD2. CDR1 is DFQATT and CDR2 is SNEGSKA in the germline V gene (reference sequence). V gave up 2 bases and J gave up 0 bases; unmatched junction bases: 6. The CDR3 loop spans 18 amino acids. In DNA, the CDR3 is TGCAGTGCTAGAATCGGACTAGCGGGGGGCAGCTCCTACAATGAGCAGTTCTTC. It specifies CSARIGLAGGSSYNEQFF.

There are a few counts of this clonotype. The genes are TRBV9 and TRBJ2-1, with TRBD2 matching 8 bases. The end of the DNA is better explained by TRBJ2-7, so the J call may be wrong. Germline V gives CDR1 SGDLS, CDR2 YYNGEE. The CDR3 is 15 amino acids. As DNA, the CDR3 is TGTGCCAGCAGCTTTAGCGGGGTCTCCTACAATGAGCAGTACTTC. This encodes CASSFSGVSYNEQYF.